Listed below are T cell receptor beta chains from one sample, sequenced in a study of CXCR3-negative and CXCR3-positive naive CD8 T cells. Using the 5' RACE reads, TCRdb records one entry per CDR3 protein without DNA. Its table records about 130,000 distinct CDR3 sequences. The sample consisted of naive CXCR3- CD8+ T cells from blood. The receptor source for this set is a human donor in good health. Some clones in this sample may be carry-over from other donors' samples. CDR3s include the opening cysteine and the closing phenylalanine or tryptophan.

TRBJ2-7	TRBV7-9	CASSGTGTGNIEQYF
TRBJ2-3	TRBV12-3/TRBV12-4	CASMGHSTDTQYF
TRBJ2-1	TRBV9	CASSETGGSYNEQFF
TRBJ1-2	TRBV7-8	CASSLGPSYGYTF
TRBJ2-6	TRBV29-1	CSVELGTGANVLTF
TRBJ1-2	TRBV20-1	CSARVEQSGYTF
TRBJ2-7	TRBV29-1	CSVGYRVEQYF
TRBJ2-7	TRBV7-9	CASSSPDRGDYEQYF
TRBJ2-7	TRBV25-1	CASMTEAPYEQYF
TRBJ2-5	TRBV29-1	CSVDQTGHLQEIQYF
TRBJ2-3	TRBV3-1	CASSWGQGPTYSTDTQYF
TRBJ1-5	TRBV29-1	CSHDNPNSNQPQHF
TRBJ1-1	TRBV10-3	CAISESGGRMNTEAFF
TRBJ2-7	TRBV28	CASRTYRSRGLVDEQYF
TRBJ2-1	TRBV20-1	CSARDYMEEQFF
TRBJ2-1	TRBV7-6	CASSLSGKSSYNEQFF
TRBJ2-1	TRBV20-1	CSARGLANEQFF
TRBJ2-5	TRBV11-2	CASSLETGHQETQYF
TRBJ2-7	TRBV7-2	CASSLEPGSRGEQYF
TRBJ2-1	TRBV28	CASRAGVSSYNEQFF
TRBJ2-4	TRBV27	CASSLSGLNIQYF
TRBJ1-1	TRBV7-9	CASSLGFEMGAFF
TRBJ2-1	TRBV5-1	CASSLVPANNEQFF
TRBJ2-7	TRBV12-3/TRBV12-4	CASSFSGSSYEQYF
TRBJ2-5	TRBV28	CASTLGLAGGPLETQYF
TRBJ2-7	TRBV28	CASSSRDPSWGTGAEQYF
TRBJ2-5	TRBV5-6	CASSFFQAWARETQYF
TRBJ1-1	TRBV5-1	CASSHLGQDNTEAFF
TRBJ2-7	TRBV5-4	CASSPGMSAYEQYF
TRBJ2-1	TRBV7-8	CASSSRQGTRYNEQFF
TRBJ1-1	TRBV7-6	CASSLSEERRAFF
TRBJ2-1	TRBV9	CASSIRTSGDHNEQFF
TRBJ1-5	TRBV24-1	CATSDLEGVFQPQHF
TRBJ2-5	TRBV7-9	CASSYVGGTGETQYF
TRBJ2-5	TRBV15	CATAGELIETQYF
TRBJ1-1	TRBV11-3	CASSPGRSWGNTEAFF
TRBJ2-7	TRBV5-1	CASSLDRVDEQYF
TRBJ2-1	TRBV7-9	CASSLGLAGHEQFF
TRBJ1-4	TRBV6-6	CADPYRFRGGNEKLFF
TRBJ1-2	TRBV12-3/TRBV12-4	CASRTNRAGYTF
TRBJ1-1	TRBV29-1	CSVERSWDTDLPNTEAFF
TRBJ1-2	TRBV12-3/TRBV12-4	CASTPGRQSYTF
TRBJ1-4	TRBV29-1	CSVEGNGEKLFF
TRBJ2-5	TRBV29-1	CSVEFGEETQYF
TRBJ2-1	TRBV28	CASSQIIAPGRNEQFF
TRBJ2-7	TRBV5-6	CASSYDKGLYEQYF
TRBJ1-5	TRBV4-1	CASSQEIAGGVQPQHF
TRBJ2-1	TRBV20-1	CSASDPKQTYNEQFF
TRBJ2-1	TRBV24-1	CATSEGNNEQFF
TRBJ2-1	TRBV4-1	CASSHGGGDEQFF
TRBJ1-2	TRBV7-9	CASSSLLGYGYTF